The 18 T cell receptor beta chains in this list originate from one sample, sequenced in a study of blood T cell repertoires in COVID-19. The protocol was immunoSEQ multiplex PCR, while the TCRdb copy is restricted to in-frame clones and leaves out a portion. The sample lists 350,000 to 450,000 clones, around 85% occurring once. What was sequenced was peripheral blood. The source of these receptors is a young woman with acute or convalescent COVID-19.

The chain recombines TRBV14 with TRBJ1-1, with 8 bases matching TRBD1. Per the germline V gene, CDR1 is SGHDN and CDR2 is FVKESK. V lost 1 base, J lost 10 bases, and 5 bases stayed unmatched. The CDR3 length is 13 residues. The chain's CDR3 is CASSQGADRAAFF. CDR3 bases: TGTGCCAGCAGCCAAGGGGCGGACAGGGCAGCTTTCTTT.

The chain's CDR3 is CASSLVYSDYGYTF. CDR3 DNA sequence: TGTGCCAGCAGCTTGGTTTACTCGGACTATGGCTACACCTTC. This chain links TRBV5-8 with TRBJ1-2; the D is unclear. Trimming shortened V by 0 bases and J by 3 bases, and 9 bases separated the two germline ends. This CDR3 has 14 residues. CDR1 and CDR2 from the germline V gene are SGHTS and YDEGEE.

The chain has TRBV30 and TRBJ1-2; TRBD1 is a possible D gene (6 bases). Germline CDR1 and CDR2: GTSNPN and SVGIG (reference sequence). CDR3 length: 12 amino acids. The CDR3 reads CAVGGQNYGYTF. The CDR3 DNA is TGTGCGGTGGGGGGGCAGAACTATGGCTACACCTTC.

The rearrangement links TRBV18 to TRBJ2-1, with 7 bases lining up with TRBD1. V trimming: 3 bases; J trimming: 3 bases; junction bases outside the gene matches: 11. Germline V lookup: CDR1 KGHSH, CDR2 LQKENI. This CDR3 is 17 amino acids long. As DNA, the CDR3 is TGTGCCAGCTCACCGCCACAATCTCGACAGGGCTACAATGAGCAGTTCTTC. Translating gives CASSPPQSRQGYNEQFF.

The genes are TRBV11-3 and TRBJ1-3; D is perhaps TRBD1 (6 bases). Trimming left V 4 bases short and J 0 bases short, with 19 bases between. The length of the CDR3 is 18 residues. The germline V gene encodes CDR1 SGHNT and CDR2 YENEEA. The CDR3 sequence: CASSSVIGQPSSGNTIYF. The CDR3 DNA reads TGTGCCAGCAGCTCAGTAATAGGACAGCCGTCCTCTGGAAACACCATATATTTT.

The gene calls are TRBV6-5 and TRBJ2-7, with D possibly being TRBD2 (5 bases). The CDR3 length is 11 residues. V shed 8 bases and J shed 3 bases, with 8 bases lying between them. Germline V gene data show CDR1 as MNHEY and CDR2 as SVGAGI. CDR3 amino acids: CASGSGYEQYF. Here the CDR3 DNA reads TGTGCCAGCGGGAGTGGCTACGAGCAGTACTTC.

The CDR3 here is CASSPGGGFGNTIYF. In DNA, the CDR3 is TGTGCCAGCAGCCCTGGCGGGGGATTTGGAAACACCATATATTTT. This sequence joins TRBV7-2 and TRBJ1-3, with a possible D match to TRBD1 (5 bases). Per the germline V gene, CDR1 is SGHTA and CDR2 is FQGNSA. Trimming took 5 bases from V and 3 from J, leaving 14 bases between them. CDR3 length: 15 amino acids.

In this sample, this clone turned up once. The CDR3 spells CASLTRGTSDNEQFF. The CDR3 nucleotides read TGTGCCAGCCTCACGAGAGGGACTAGCGACAATGAGCAGTTCTTC. The chain uses TRBV5-6 and TRBJ2-1; 10 nucleotides line up with TRBD2. Germline V gives CDR1 SGHDT, CDR2 YYEEEE. This CDR3 spans 15 amino acids. The V segment lost 7 bases and the J segment 5 bases; nucleotides outside the gene matches: 9.

A remark on this clone: This CDR3 is also generated by other DNA sequences in the sample. This chain links TRBV19 with TRBJ2-3; D not certain. The CDR3 runs to 13 residues. V was cut by 3 bases and J by 0 bases, with 4 bases left in between. Germline CDR1 reads LNHDA; CDR2 reads SQIVND (reference sequence). The CDR3, as DNA: TGTGCCAGTAGTATCCAGAGCACAGATACGCAGTATTTT. Translated, it gives CASSIQSTDTQYF.

The chain recombines TRBV6-2 or TRBV6-3 with TRBJ1-3, with unresolved D. V dropped 3 bases and J dropped 4 bases, with 4 bases sitting between them. The germline V gene encodes CDR1 MNHEY and CDR2 SVGEGT. There are 12 residues in the CDR3. The CDR3 protein is CASSYLGNTIYF. CDR3 coding DNA: TGTGCCAGCAGTTATCTCGGAAACACCATATATTTT.

The rearrangement links TRBV5-5 to TRBJ2-7; D gene ambiguous. Germline CDR1 reads SGHKS; CDR2 reads YYEKEE (reference sequence). Trimming left V 0 bases short and J 5 bases short, with 12 bases between. The CDR3 has 14 residues. As DNA, the CDR3 is TGTGCCAGCAGCTTGGACAGTACTTCTAACGAGCAGTACTTC. This codes for CASSLDSTSNEQYF. Full variable domain (rest looked up from reference TRBV5-5 and TRBJ2-7): DAGVTQSPTHLIKTRGQQVTLRCSPISGHKSVSWYQQVLGQGPQFIFQYYEKEERGRGNFPDRFSARQFPNYSSELNVNALLLGDSALYLCASSLDSTSNEQYFGPGTRLTVT.

The chain recombines TRBV7-3 with TRBJ2-3; TRBD2 matches 11 bases. This CDR3 has 15 residues. The trim removed 3 bases at V and 4 bases at J, leaving 3 bases unmatched. Looked up from germline, CDR1 is SGHTA and CDR2 is FQGTGA. CDR3 sequence reads: CASSFTSGSSDTQYF. The CDR3 DNA reads as TGTGCCAGCAGCTTTACTAGCGGGAGCTCAGATACGCAGTATTTT.

The rearrangement uses TRBV15 and TRBJ1-5; D remains ambiguous. V gave up 0 bases and J gave up 6 bases, with 12 bases separating them. Germline-derived CDR1 and CDR2 are LNHNV and YYDKDF (reference sequence). This CDR3 has 15 amino acids. CDR3 region: CATSRDQDRGQPQHF. The DNA of the CDR3 is TGTGCCACCAGCAGAGACCAGGACCGGGGTCAGCCCCAGCATTTT. Drawing the rest from reference TRBV15 and TRBJ1-5, the complete variable domain is DAMVIQNPRYQVTQFGKPVTLSCSQTLNHNVMYWYQQKSSQAPKLLFHYYDKDFNNEADTPDNFQSRRPNTSFCFLDIRSPGLGDTAMYLCATSRDQDRGQPQHFGDGTRLSIL.

This clone came up once. The chain combines TRBV10-3 with TRBJ1-2; 11 bases align to TRBD1. This CDR3 is 13 amino acids long. The germline CDR1 and CDR2 sequences are ENHRY and SYGVKD. The V and J ends lost 4 bases and 5 bases, in that order; junction bases with no gene match: 0. CDR3 loop: CAISGDRGYGYTF. The CDR3 coding sequence is TGTGCCATCAGTGGGGACAGGGGGTATGGCTACACCTTC.

V is TRBV9 and J is TRBJ1-1, with D possibly being TRBD1 (6 bases). The CDR3 consists of 15 residues. Germline CDR1 reads SGDLS; CDR2 reads YYNGEE. The germline V and J ends were trimmed by 4 bases and 6 bases, with 19 bases remaining between them. CDR3 nucleotide sequence: TGTGCCAGCAGCCCTCAGTTGGGGGCGCAGTCTGAAGCTTTCTTT. It codes for CASSPQLGAQSEAFF.

The V and J genes are TRBV3-1 (or the pseudogene TRBV3-2) and TRBJ2-3; D might be TRBD2 (6 bases). Germline lookup yields CDR1 LGHDT and CDR2 YNNKEL (reference sequence). Trimming left V 5 bases short and J 4 bases short, with 16 bases between. This CDR3 spans 15 amino acids. The CDR3 loop is CASSLGGISADTQYF. CDR3 bases: TGTGCCAGCAGCTTGGGAGGTATCTCGGCAGATACGCAGTATTTT.

The chain links TRBV3-1 (or the pseudogene TRBV3-2) to TRBJ2-5; TRBD1 might be the D (6 bases). The CDR3 has 14 amino acids. V was cut by 9 bases and J by 6 bases, with 20 bases left in between. Germline CDR1 and CDR2: LGHDT and YNNKEL (reference sequence). CDR3 DNA sequence: TGTGCCAGTAGAGACAGGACGGCGACTCAGACCCAGTACTTC. Encoded protein: CASRDRTATQTQYF.

The genes are TRBV11-2 and TRBJ1-5; TRBD1 is a possible D gene (6 bases). The germline V gene has CDR1 SGHAT and CDR2 FQNNGV. V lost 6 bases, J lost 7 bases, and 13 bases lay in between. The CDR3 is made up of 13 amino acids. CDR3 loop: CASSQGLRQPQHF. The CDR3, as DNA: TGTGCCAGCAGTCAGGGGCTACGACAGCCCCAGCATTTT.